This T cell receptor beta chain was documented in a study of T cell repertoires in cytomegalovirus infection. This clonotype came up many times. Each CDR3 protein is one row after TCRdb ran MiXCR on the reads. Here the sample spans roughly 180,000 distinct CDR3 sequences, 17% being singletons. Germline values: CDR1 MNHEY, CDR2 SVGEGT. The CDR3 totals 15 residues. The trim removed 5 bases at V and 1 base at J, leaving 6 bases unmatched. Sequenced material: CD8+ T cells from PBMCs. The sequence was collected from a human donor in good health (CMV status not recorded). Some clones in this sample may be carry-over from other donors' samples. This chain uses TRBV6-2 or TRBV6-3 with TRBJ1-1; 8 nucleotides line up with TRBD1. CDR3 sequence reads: CASSLMGQANTEAFF. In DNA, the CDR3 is TGTGCCAGCAGTCTGATGGGACAGGCGAACACTGAAGCTTTCTTT.